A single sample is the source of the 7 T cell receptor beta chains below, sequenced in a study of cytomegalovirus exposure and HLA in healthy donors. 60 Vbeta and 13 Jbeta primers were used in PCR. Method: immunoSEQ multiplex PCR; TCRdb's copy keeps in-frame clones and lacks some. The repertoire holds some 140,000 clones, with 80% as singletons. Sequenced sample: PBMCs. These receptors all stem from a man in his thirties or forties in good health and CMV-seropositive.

CDR3 coding DNA: TGTGCCAGCAGTCCCGGGGGGGAAGCTTTCTTT. Encoded protein: CASSPGGEAFF. The rearrangement uses TRBV28 and TRBJ1-1; a weak D match, TRBD1 (5 bases). V was trimmed by 5 bases and J by 8 bases, leaving 9 bases between them. The CDR3 has 11 amino acids. Germline CDR1 and CDR2: MDHEN and SYDVKM.

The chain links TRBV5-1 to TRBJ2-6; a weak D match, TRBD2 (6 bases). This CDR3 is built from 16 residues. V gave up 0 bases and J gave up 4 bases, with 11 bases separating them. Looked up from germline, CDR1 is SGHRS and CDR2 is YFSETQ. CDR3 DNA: TGCGCCAGCAGCTTGGCGTCGGGAGCGGGGGCCAACGTCCTGACTTTC. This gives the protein CASSLASGAGANVLTF.

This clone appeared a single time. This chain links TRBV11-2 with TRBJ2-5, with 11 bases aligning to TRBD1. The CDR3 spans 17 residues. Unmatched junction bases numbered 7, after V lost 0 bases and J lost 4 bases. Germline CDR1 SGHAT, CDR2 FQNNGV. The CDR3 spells CASSLERDRGLGETQYF. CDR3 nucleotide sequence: TGTGCCAGCAGCTTAGAACGGGACAGGGGGTTAGGAGAGACCCAGTACTTC.

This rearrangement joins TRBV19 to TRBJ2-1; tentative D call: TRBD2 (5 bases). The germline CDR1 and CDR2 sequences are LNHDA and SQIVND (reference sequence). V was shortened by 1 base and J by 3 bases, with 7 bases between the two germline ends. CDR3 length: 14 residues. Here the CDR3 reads CASSIGAGYNEQFF. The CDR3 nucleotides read TGTGCCAGTAGTATAGGGGCGGGCTACAATGAGCAGTTCTTC.

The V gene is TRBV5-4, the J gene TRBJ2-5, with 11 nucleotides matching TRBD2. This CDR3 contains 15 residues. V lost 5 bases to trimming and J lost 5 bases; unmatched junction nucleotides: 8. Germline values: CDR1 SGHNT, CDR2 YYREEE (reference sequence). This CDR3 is CASSTSGRLGETQYF. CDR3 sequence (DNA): TGTGCCAGCAGTACTAGCGGGAGATTGGGGGAGACCCAGTACTTC.

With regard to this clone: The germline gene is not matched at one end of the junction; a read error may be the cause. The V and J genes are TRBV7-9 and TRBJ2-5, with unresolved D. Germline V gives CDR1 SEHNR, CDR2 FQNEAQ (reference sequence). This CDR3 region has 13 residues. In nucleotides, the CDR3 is TGTTCCAGCAGCTTATCTATCCCGAGTGGCCAGTACTTC. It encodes CSSSLSIPSGQYF.

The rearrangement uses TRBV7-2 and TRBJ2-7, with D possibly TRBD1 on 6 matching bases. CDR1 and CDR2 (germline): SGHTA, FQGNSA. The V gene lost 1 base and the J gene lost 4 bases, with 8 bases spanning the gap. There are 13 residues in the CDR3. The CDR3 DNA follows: TGTGCCAGCAGCTTAGGGACAGAGTACGAGCAGTACTTC. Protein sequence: CASSLGTEYEQYF.